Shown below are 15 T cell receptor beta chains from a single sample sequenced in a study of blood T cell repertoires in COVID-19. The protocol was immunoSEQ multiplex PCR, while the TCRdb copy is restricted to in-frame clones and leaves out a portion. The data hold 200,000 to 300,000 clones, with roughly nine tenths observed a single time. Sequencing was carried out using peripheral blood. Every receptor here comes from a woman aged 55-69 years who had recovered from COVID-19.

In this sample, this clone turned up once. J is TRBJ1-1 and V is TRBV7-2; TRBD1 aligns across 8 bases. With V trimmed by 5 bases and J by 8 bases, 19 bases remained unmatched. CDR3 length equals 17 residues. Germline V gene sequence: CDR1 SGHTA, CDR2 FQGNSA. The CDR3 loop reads CASSIRGGRTGRDEAFF. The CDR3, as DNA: TGTGCCAGCAGCATTAGAGGGGGGCGGACAGGGCGGGACGAAGCTTTCTTT. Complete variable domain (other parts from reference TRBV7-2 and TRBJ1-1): GAGVSQSPSNKVTEKGKDVELRCDPISGHTALYWYRQSLGQGLEFLIYFQGNSAPDKSGLPSDRFSAERTGGSVSTLTIQRTQQEDSAVYLCASSIRGGRTGRDEAFFGQGTRLTVV.

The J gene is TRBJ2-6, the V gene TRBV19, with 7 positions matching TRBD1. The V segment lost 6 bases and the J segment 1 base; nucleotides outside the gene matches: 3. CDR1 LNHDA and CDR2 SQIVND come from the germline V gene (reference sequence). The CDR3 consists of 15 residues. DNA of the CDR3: TGTGCCAGTAGCGAACAGGGGTCTGGGGCCAACGTCCTGACTTTC. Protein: CASSEQGSGANVLTF.

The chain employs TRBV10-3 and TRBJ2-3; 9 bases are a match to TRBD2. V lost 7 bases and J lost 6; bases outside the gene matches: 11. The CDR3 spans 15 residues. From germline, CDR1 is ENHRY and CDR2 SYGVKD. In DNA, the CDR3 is TGTGCCATCACCCGGGATGGCGGGGGGGGCGATACGCAGTATTTT. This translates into CAITRDGGGGDTQYF.

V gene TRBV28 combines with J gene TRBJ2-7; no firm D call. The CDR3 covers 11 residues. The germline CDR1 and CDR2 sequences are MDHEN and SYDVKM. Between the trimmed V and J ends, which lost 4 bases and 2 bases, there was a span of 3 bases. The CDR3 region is CASSSTYEQYF. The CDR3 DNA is TGTGCCAGCAGTTCCACCTACGAGCAGTACTTC.

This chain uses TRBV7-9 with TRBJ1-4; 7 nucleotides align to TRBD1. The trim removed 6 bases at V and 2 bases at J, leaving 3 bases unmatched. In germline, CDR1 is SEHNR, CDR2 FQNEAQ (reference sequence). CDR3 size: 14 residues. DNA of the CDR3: TGTGCCAGCAGACCAGGGGGGACTAATGAAAAACTGTTTTTT. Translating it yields CASRPGGTNEKLFF.

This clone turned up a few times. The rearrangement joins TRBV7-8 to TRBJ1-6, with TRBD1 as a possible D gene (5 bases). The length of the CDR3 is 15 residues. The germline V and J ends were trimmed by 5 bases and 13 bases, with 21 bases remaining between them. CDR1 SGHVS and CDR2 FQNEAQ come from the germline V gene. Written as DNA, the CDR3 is TGTGCCAGCAGCCCTGTCGGGGGTAATAGGGGTCCCCTCCACTTT. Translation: CASSPVGGNRGPLHF. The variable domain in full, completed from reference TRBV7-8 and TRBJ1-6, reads GAGVSQSPRYKVAKRGQDVALRCDPISGHVSLFWYQQALGQGPEFLTYFQNEAQLDKSGLPSDRFFAERPEGSVSTLKIQRTQQEDSAVYLCASSPVGGNRGPLHFGNGTRLTVT.

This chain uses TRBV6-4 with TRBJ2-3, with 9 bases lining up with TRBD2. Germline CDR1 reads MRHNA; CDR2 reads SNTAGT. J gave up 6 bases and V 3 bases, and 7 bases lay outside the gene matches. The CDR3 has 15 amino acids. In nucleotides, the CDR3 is TGTGCCAGCAGTGAGGGGCGGGGGGGCTCGGATACGCAGTATTTT. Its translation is CASSEGRGGSDTQYF.

The CDR3 reads CAITPQRGETQYF. For the CDR3, the DNA is TGTGCCATTACGCCCCAACGGGGAGAGACCCAGTACTTC. The chain combines TRBV10-3 with TRBJ2-5, with D perhaps TRBD2 (5 bases). Germline V gene lookup returns CDR1 ENHRY and CDR2 SYGVKD. The CDR3 consists of 13 residues. Deletions cut 9 bases from V and 4 bases from J, with 15 bases between.

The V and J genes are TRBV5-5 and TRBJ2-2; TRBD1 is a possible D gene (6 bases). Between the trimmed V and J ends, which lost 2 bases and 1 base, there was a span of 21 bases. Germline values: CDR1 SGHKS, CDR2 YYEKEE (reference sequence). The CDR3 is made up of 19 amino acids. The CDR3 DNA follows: TGTGCCAGCAGCTTTCCGGACAGAAAGACCATAGAGAACACCGGGGAGCTGTTTTTT. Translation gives CASSFPDRKTIENTGELFF.

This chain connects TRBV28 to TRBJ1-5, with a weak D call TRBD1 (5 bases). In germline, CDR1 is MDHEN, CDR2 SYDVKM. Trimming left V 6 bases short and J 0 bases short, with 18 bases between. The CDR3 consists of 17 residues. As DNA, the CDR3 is TGTGCCAGCAGCATAGGGGCGAGTCGTTATAGCAATCAGCCCCAGCATTTT. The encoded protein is CASSIGASRYSNQPQHF.

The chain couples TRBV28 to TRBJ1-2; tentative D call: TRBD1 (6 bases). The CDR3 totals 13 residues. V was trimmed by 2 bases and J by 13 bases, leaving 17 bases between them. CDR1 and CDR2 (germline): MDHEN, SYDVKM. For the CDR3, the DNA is TGTGCCAGCAGTTTAGCCGGGACAAGAATGAGCACCTTC. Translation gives CASSLAGTRMSTF.

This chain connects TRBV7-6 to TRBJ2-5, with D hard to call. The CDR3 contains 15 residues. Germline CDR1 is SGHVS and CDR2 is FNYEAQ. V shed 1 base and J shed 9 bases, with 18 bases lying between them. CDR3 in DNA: TGTGCCAGCAGCTTAGAGCGCTTGGTTCCAACGGCCCAGTACTTC. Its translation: CASSLERLVPTAQYF. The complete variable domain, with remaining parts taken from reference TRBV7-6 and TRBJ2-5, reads GAGVSQSPRYKVTKRGQDVALRCDPISGHVSLYWYRQALGQGPEFLTYFNYEAQQDKSGLPNDRFSAERPEGSISTLTIQRTEQRDSAMYRCASSLERLVPTAQYFGPGTRLLVL.

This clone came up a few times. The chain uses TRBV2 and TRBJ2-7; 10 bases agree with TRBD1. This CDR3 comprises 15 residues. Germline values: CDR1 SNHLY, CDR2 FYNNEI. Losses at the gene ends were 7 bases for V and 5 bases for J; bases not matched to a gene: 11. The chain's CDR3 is CASNQRGQGVHEQYF. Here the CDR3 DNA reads TGTGCCAGCAATCAGAGAGGACAGGGGGTCCACGAGCAGTACTTC.

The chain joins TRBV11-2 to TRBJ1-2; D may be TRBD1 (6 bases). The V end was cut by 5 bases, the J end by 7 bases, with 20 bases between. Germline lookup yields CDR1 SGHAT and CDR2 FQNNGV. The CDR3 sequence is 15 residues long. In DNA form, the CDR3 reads TGTGCCAGCAGCGCGGGGGGCGCTGGAAGAAGTGGCTACACCTTC. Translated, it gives CASSAGGAGRSGYTF.

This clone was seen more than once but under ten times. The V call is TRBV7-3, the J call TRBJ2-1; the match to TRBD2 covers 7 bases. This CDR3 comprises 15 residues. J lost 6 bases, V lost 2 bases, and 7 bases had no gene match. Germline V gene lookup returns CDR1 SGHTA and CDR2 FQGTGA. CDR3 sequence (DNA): TGTGCCAGCAGCTTATCTGCGGGGGTCGGCAATGAGCAGTTCTTC. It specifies CASSLSAGVGNEQFF.